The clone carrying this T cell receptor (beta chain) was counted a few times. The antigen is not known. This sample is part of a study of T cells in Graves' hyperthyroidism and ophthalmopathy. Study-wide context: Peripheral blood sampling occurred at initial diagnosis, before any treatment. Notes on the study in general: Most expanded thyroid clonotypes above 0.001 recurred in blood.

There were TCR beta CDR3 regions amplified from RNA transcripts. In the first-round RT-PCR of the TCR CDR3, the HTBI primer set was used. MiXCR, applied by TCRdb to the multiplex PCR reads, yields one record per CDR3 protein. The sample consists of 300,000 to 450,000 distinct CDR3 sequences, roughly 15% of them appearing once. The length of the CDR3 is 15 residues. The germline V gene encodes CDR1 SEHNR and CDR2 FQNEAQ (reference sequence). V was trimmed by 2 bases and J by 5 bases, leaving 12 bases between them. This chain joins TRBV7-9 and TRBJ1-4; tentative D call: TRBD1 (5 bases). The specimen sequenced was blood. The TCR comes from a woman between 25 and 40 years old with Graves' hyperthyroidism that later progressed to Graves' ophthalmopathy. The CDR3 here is CASSLSRAGNEKLFF. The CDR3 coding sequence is TGTGCCAGCAGCTTATCCCGGGCAGGGAATGAAAAACTGTTTTTT.